The 26 T cell receptor beta chains below all came from one sample that was sequenced in a study of metastatic and nonmetastatic thyroid tumors. Thyroid surgery had not been preceded by any treatment in any patient. TCRdb re-called the PCR reads through MiXCR. Here the sample spans about 25,000 clones, 20% being singletons. Specimen: adjacent normal tissue. All receptors derive from a female donor with papillary thyroid cancer or a benign thyroid nodule (not recorded which). Some clones in this sample may be carry-over from other donors' samples.

This clone was seen a few times. CDR3 sequence reads: CASSYSRTGVYGYTF. The CDR3 nucleotides are TGTGCCAGCAGTTACTCACGGACAGGGGTCTATGGCTACACCTTC. This sequence joins TRBV6-2 or TRBV6-3 and TRBJ1-2; 9 nucleotides align to TRBD1. The CDR3 loop spans 15 amino acids. The V gene's germline CDR1 is MNHEY and CDR2 SVGEGT. The V gene end was trimmed by 0 bases and the J gene end by 4 bases; junction bases not matched to a gene: 3.

This rearrangement joins TRBV20-1 to TRBJ2-5, with 10 bases aligning to TRBD2. This CDR3 comprises 14 residues. The germline V gene encodes CDR1 DFQATT and CDR2 SNEGSKA (reference sequence). Trimming cost V 3 bases and J 5 bases; bases outside gene matches: 6. The CDR3 coding sequence is TGCAGTGCTAGCCTAGCGGGAGTTTTGGAGACCCAGTACTTC. Its protein is CSASLAGVLETQYF.

This clone occurred many times. The chain links TRBV28 to TRBJ1-5; D ambiguous. Per germline, CDR1 MDHEN and CDR2 SYDVKM. V was pared by 2 bases and J by 0 bases, with 8 bases between. This CDR3 contains 15 residues. The CDR3 DNA follows: TGTGCCAGCAGTTTAATCTCAGATAGCAATCAGCCCCAGCATTTT. Amino acids: CASSLISDSNQPQHF. The full variable domain, in which reference TRBV28 and TRBJ1-5 provide the parts outside the CDR3, is DVKVTQSSRYLVKRTGEKVFLECVQDMDHENMFWYRQDPGLGLRLIYFSYDVKMKEKGDIPEGYSVSREKKERFSLILESASTNQTSMYLCASSLISDSNQPQHFGDGTRLSIL.

A few counts support this clone. The rearrangement links TRBV19 to TRBJ1-6; D is possibly TRBD1 (6 bases). The CDR3 is 15 amino acids. The germline gives CDR1 LNHDA, CDR2 SQIVND (reference sequence). Trimming removed 5 bases from V and 9 bases from J, with 17 bases in between. This CDR3 reads CASSPQDRDFSPLHF. Written as DNA, the CDR3 is TGTGCCAGTAGTCCCCAGGACAGAGACTTTTCACCCCTCCACTTT. Using reference TRBV19 and TRBJ1-6 for the parts outside the CDR3, the full variable domain is DGGITQSPKYLFRKEGQNVTLSCEQNLNHDAMYWYRQDPGQGLRLIYYSQIVNDFQKGDIAEGYSVSREKKESFPLTVTSAQKNPTAFYLCASSPQDRDFSPLHFGNGTRLTVT.

This clone was counted at least ten times. This chain joins TRBV7-3 and TRBJ1-1; D ambiguous. V shed 2 bases and J shed 1 base, with 5 bases lying between them. This CDR3 region has 13 residues. CDR1 and CDR2 from the germline V gene are SGHTA and FQGTGA. The CDR3, as DNA: TGTGCCAGCAGCTTAGACCCGAACACTGAAGCTTTCTTT. Amino acids: CASSLDPNTEAFF. Full variable domain (remainder filled in from reference TRBV7-3 and TRBJ1-1): GAGVSQTPSNKVTEKGKYVELRCDPISGHTALYWYRQSLGQGPEFLIYFQGTGAADDSGLPNDRFFAVRPEGSVSTLKIQRTERGDSAVYLCASSLDPNTEAFFGQGTRLTVV.

This clone was seen many times. The chain is built from TRBV10-3 and TRBJ1-1; perhaps TRBD1 as D (6 bases). Per germline, CDR1 ENHRY and CDR2 SYGVKD. V lost 4 bases and J 7 bases, leaving 13 bases between the germline ends. This CDR3 contains 13 residues. The DNA of the CDR3 is TGTGCCATCAGTGCAGGGGAACGGGTTGAAGCTTTCTTT. As protein: CAISAGERVEAFF.

This clone has at least ten counts. The chain couples TRBV3-1 to TRBJ2-1; the D is unclear. CDR3 length: 16 amino acids. V lost 0 bases and J lost 0, with 9 bases in between. Germline CDR1 LGHDT, CDR2 YNNKEL (reference sequence). The CDR3 is CASSQEGQLSYNEQFF. The CDR3 DNA follows: TGTGCCAGCAGCCAAGAGGGTCAGCTCTCCTACAATGAGCAGTTCTTC.

This clone was detected ten times or more. V is TRBV9 and J is TRBJ2-7; 8 positions agree with TRBD2. This CDR3 contains 13 residues. V lost 1 base, J lost 5 bases, and 2 bases stayed unmatched. CDR1 and CDR2 from the germline V gene are SGDLS and YYNGEE. The CDR3 region is CASSVSGGDEQYF. The CDR3 DNA sequence: TGTGCCAGCAGCGTATCGGGGGGGGACGAGCAGTACTTC.

This clone was found many times. Other DNA sequences in the same sample also yield this CDR3. The genes are TRBV30 and TRBJ1-1; possibly TRBD1 for D (6 bases). The V end lost 3 bases, the J end lost 4 bases, and 12 bases lay between the germline ends. Germline CDR1 and CDR2: GTSNPN and SVGIG (reference sequence). The CDR3 spans 13 residues. Written as DNA, the CDR3 is TGTGCCTGGAGGGACAGATTACCCACTGAAGCTTTCTTT. Translated: CAWRDRLPTEAFF.

This clone has ten or more counts. V is TRBV5-4 and J is TRBJ1-2, with D unclear. The CDR3 has 14 residues. The V gene's germline CDR1 is SGHNT and CDR2 YYREEE (reference sequence). Deletions cut 0 bases from V and 2 bases from J, with 8 bases between. The CDR3 DNA follows: TGTGCCAGCAGCTTGGTTACTGAAAACTATGGCTACACCTTC. Translation gives CASSLVTENYGYTF. The full variable domain, in which reference TRBV5-4 and TRBJ1-2 provide the parts outside the CDR3, is ETGVTQSPTHLIKTRGQQVTLRCSSQSGHNTVSWYQQALGQGPQFIFQYYREEENGRGNFPPRFSGLQFPNYSSELNVNALELDDSALYLCASSLVTENYGYTFGSGTRLTVV.

This clone was recorded many times. At the DNA level, this CDR3 is encoded by other sequences in the same sample as well. The rearrangement joins TRBV10-3 to TRBJ2-1, with 10 bases matching TRBD2. CDR1 and CDR2 from the germline V gene are ENHRY and SYGVKD. With 10 bases clipped from V and 7 bases from J, the junction kept 16 bases outside the gene matches. This CDR3 contains 16 residues. The CDR3 coding sequence is TGTGCCACCCAAGGCGGGCTAGCGGGAGTCGGTAATGAGCAGTTCTTC. It yields the protein CATQGGLAGVGNEQFF.

J is TRBJ2-7 and V is TRBV2; 8 positions match TRBD2. J gave up 1 base and V 10 bases, and 9 bases lay outside the gene matches. The CDR3 has 14 amino acids. Germline V gene sequence: CDR1 SNHLY, CDR2 FYNNEI. CDR3 coding DNA: TGTGCCATCAGGCCGGGACTAGTGTCCTACGAGCAGTACTTC. Protein sequence: CAIRPGLVSYEQYF.

This clone ranks as medium-sized. The V and J genes are TRBV20-1 and TRBJ2-7; 13 bases are shared with TRBD2. V dropped 0 bases and J dropped 2; count of bases not matched to a gene: 1. The CDR3 totals 15 residues. In germline, CDR1 is DFQATT, CDR2 SNEGSKA (reference sequence). CDR3 amino acids: CSARDGLAGAYEQYF. CDR3 DNA: TGCAGTGCTAGAGATGGACTAGCGGGAGCCTACGAGCAGTACTTC.

This clone was counted a few times. This rearrangement joins TRBV29-1 to TRBJ2-3; D might be TRBD1 (5 bases). This CDR3 has 12 residues. The V end lost 6 bases, the J end lost 5 bases, and 12 bases lay between the germline ends. Germline CDR1 and CDR2: SQVTM and ANQGSEA. In DNA, the CDR3 is TGCAGCGTGGGGCAGTGTGGAGATACGCAGTATTTT. Translating it yields CSVGQCGDTQYF.

This clone was observed at least ten times. The chain uses TRBV19 and TRBJ2-1, with 10 bases matching TRBD2. Losses at the gene ends were 5 bases for V and 8 bases for J; bases not matched to a gene: 12. The CDR3 has 16 amino acids. The germline CDR1 and CDR2 sequences are LNHDA and SQIVND (reference sequence). In DNA form, the CDR3 reads TGTGCCAGTAGTTCTTTTCTAGCGGGAGAATTAGATGAGCAGTTCTTC. Translating gives CASSSFLAGELDEQFF.

This clone appeared a few times. A much larger clone differs by one base, so this may be a read error. The gene calls are TRBV29-1 and TRBJ1-4; weak D call: TRBD1 (5 bases). The CDR3 has 11 residues. Deletions cut 8 bases from V and 5 bases from J, with 9 bases between. Per germline, CDR1 SQVTM and CDR2 ANQGSEA. The CDR3 DNA reads TGCAGCTCTTGGGGGAATGAAAAACTGTTTTTT. It translates to CSSWGNEKLFF. The whole variable domain, remainder taken from reference TRBV29-1 and TRBJ1-4, is SAVISQKPSRDICQRGTSLTIQCQVDSQVTMMFWYRQQPGQSLTLIATANQGSEATYESGFVIDKFPISRPNLTFSTLTVSNMSPEDSSIYLCSSWGNEKLFFGSGTQLSVL.

In the case of this clone: Its ends do not fully match the called genes, so a read error is possible. The gene calls are TRBV6-1 and TRBJ2-1; 8 nucleotides align to TRBD1. The CDR3 is 15 amino acids. Germline CDR1 is MNHNS and CDR2 is SASEGT. The CDR3 protein is CASIFDRGGYNELFF. CDR3 nucleotides: TGTGCCAGCATTTTTGACAGGGGTGGATACAATGAGCTGTTCTTC.

Note on this clone: At one end the junction does not follow the germline gene, possibly because of a read error. J is TRBJ2-1 and V is TRBV28, with no clear D. The length of the CDR3 is 9 residues. The V gene's germline CDR1 is MDHEN and CDR2 SYDVKM. The chain's CDR3 is CASGPEQSF. Here the CDR3 DNA reads TGTGCCAGCGGGCCTGAGCAGTCCTTC. Looking up the rest from reference TRBV28 and TRBJ2-1 gives the full variable domain: DVKVTQSSRYLVKRTGEKVFLECVQDMDHENMFWYRQDPGLGLRLIYFSYDVKMKEKGDIPEGYSVSREKKERFSLILESASTNQTSMYLCASGPEQSFGPGTRLTVL.

This clone appeared many times. The gene calls are TRBV20-1 and TRBJ2-2; D remains ambiguous. Germline CDR1 DFQATT, CDR2 SNEGSKA (reference sequence). This CDR3 region has 14 residues. The ends were cut back, 1 base at V and 2 bases at J, with 8 bases in the middle. This CDR3 is CSARGATNTGELFF. The CDR3 coding sequence is TGCAGTGCTAGAGGGGCTACTAACACCGGGGAGCTGTTTTTT.

About this clone itself: The CDR3 does not end in the conserved phenylalanine or tryptophan, so this is likely a read error. The chain employs TRBV7-3 and TRBJ1-1, with D uncertain. Germline V gene data show CDR1 as SGHTA and CDR2 as FQGTGA. The CDR3 is 13 residues long. The V gene lost 0 bases and the J gene lost 5 bases, with 7 bases spanning the gap. CDR3 protein: CASSLTGSTEAFL. In DNA form, the CDR3 reads TGTGCCAGCAGCTTAACAGGGAGTACTGAAGCTTTCCTT.

This clone occurred many times. V is TRBV30 and J is TRBJ1-4, with 10 bases identical to TRBD1. This CDR3 spans 15 amino acids. Germline CDR1 reads GTSNPN; CDR2 reads SVGIG (reference sequence). V lost 2 bases and J lost 8; bases outside the gene matches: 8. CDR3 residues: CAWSPGDRGGEKLFF. The CDR3 DNA reads TGTGCCTGGAGTCCTGGGGACAGGGGAGGAGAAAAACTGTTTTTT.

About this clone: At one end the junction does not follow the germline gene, possibly because of a read error. The chain is built from TRBV6-1 and TRBJ2-1; tentative D call: TRBD2 (5 bases). CDR1 and CDR2 from the germline V gene are MNHNS and SASEGT. This CDR3 contains 13 residues. CDR3 DNA: TGTGCCAGCAGTACCCTGCCCCAGGACTCTCCTTCCTTC. Its protein is CASSTLPQDSPSF.

This clone has a count of ten or more. The identical CDR3 is also encoded by other nucleotide sequences in the sample. The chain uses TRBV7-2 and TRBJ2-3, with D unclear. Trimming cost V 1 base and J 5 bases, with 10 bases left between them. Germline CDR1 is SGHTA and CDR2 is FQGNSA. The CDR3 is made up of 14 amino acids. In DNA, the CDR3 is TGTGCCAGCAGCTTAGTTCTGGGTGTAGATACGCAGTATTTT. Its protein product is CASSLVLGVDTQYF.

This clone was counted only a few times. This CDR3 fails to terminate in the conserved phenylalanine or tryptophan, so it likely reflects a read error. The CDR3 reads CASSRGSYNEQFL. In DNA, the CDR3 is TGTGCCAGCAGTAGGGGATCCTACAATGAGCAGTTCCTC. The chain links TRBV27 to TRBJ2-1, with D possibly matching TRBD1 (5 bases). CDR3 size: 13 residues. The ends were cut back, 5 bases at V and 1 base at J, with 6 bases in the middle. Germline loops: CDR1 MNHEY, CDR2 SMNVEV (reference sequence).

This clone was counted at least ten times. The gene calls are TRBV10-3 and TRBJ2-1; 7 bases fit TRBD1. The V and J ends lost 2 bases and 6 bases, in that order; junction bases with no gene match: 7. The CDR3 extends over 15 amino acids. Germline V gene lookup returns CDR1 ENHRY and CDR2 SYGVKD. CDR3 amino acids: CAISEDRAASNEQFF. CDR3 bases: TGTGCCATCAGTGAGGACAGGGCCGCTTCCAATGAGCAGTTCTTC.

In its sample, this clone was seen many times. The chain joins TRBV6-4 to TRBJ1-6; the D is unclear. This CDR3 has 13 amino acids. Germline V gene data show CDR1 as MRHNA and CDR2 as SNTAGT. V gave up 11 bases and J gave up 6 bases, with 14 bases separating them. Here the CDR3 reads CAESRARNSPLHF. CDR3 nucleotide sequence: TGTGCCGAAAGTCGGGCCCGTAATTCACCCCTCCACTTT.